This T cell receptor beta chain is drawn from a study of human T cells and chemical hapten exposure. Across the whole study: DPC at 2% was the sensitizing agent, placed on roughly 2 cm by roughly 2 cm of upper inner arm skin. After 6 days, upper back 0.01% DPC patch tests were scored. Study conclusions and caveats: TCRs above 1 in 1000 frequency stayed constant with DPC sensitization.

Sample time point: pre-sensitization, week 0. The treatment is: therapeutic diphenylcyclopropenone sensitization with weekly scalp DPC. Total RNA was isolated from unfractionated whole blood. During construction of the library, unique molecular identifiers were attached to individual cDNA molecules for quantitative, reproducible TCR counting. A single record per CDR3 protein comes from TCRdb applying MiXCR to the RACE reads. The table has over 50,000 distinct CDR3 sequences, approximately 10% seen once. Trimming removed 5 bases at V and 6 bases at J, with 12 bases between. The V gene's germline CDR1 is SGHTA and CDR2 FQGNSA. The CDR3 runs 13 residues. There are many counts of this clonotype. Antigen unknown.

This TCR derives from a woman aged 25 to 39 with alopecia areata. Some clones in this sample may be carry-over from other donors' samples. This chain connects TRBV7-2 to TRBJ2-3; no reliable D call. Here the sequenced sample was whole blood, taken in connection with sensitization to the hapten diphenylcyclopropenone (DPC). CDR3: CASSATWSDTQYF. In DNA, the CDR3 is TGTGCCAGCAGCGCAACTTGGTCGGATACGCAGTATTTT.